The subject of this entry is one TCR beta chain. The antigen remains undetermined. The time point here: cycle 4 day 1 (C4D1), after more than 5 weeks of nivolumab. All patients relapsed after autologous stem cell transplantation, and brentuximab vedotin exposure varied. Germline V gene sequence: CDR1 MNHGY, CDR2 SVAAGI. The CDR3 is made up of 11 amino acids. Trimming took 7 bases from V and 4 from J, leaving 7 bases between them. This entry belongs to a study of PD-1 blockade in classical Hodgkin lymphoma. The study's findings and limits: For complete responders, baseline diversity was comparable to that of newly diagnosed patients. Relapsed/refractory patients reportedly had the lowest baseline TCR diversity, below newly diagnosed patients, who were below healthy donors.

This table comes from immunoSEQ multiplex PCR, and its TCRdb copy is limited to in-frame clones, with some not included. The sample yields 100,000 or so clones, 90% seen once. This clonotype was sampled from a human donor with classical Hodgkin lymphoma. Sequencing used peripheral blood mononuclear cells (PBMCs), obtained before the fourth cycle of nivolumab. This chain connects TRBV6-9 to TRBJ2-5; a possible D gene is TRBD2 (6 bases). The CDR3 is CASISGETQYF. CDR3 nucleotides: TGTGCCAGCATTAGCGGAGAGACCCAGTACTTC.